This TCR beta chain originates from a study of CD8 T cells in ankylosing spondylitis. This clonotype has at least ten counts. As the method for making TCR beta libraries, quantitative 5'-RACE with molecular barcodes was used. TCRdb reanalysed the 5' RACE reads using MiXCR and keeps one entry per CDR3 protein. The sample lists about 40,000 distinct CDR3 sequences, about 17% occurring once. Trimming took 5 bases from V and 5 from J, leaving 12 bases between them. Germline CDR1 is DFQATT and CDR2 is SNEGSKA (reference sequence). CDR3 size: 12 residues. This sequence originates from a male donor with ankylosing spondylitis or in good health (not recorded which). V usage is TRBV20-1 and J usage is TRBJ2-5; D may correspond to TRBD1 or TRBD2 (6 bases each). The sequenced material came from blood. CDR3 sequence reads: CSAPRGVETQYF. For the CDR3, the DNA is TGCAGTGCTCCGAGGGGGGTGGAGACCCAGTACTTC.